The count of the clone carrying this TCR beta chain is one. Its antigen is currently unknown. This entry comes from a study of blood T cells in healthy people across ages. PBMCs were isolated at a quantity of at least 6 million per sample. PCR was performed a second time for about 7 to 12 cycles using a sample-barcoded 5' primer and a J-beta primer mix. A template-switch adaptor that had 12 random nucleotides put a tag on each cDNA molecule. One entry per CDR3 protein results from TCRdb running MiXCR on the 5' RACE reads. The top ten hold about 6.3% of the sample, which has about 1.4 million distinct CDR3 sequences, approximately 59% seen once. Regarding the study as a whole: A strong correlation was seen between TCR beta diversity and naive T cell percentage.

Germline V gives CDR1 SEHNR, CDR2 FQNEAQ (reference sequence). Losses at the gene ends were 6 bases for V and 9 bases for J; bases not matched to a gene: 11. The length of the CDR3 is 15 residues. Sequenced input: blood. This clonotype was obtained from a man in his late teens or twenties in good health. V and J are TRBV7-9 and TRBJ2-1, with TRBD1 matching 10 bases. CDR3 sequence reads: CASSYRTGGFGEQFF. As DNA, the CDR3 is TGTGCCAGCAGTTACAGGACAGGGGGTTTTGGTGAGCAGTTCTTC.